The rows below give T cell receptor beta chains drawn from one sample of a study of T cell changes during pregnancy in multiple sclerosis. The method was immunoSEQ multiplex PCR; TCRdb's version includes in-frame clones alone and lacks a portion of them. The sample lists under 55,000 clones, approximately 92% seen once, with 0.7% to 0.9% in the top ten. The sequenced sample was CD4+ T cells from peripheral blood mononuclear cells, obtained in the third trimester of pregnancy. Receptors originate from a female donor with multiple sclerosis, enrolled in a pregnancy study. Both conserved end residues are part of each CDR3. Each record gives: clone size, D gene, V gene, J gene, CDR3 protein, CDR3 DNA. A D gene is named only where the DNA matches it firmly. Where a row states a size, it is once, few, many or the class of an expanded clone; other rows omit it.

size: once
D: NA
V: TRBV27
J: TRBJ2-7
CDR3: CASSLEGLLYEQYF
DNA: TGTGCCAGCAGTCTCGAGGGCCTCTTATACGAGCAGTACTTC

size: NA
D: NA
V: TRBV5-1
J: TRBJ2-7
CDR3: CASSLVSQGIEQYF
DNA: TGCGCCAGCAGCTTGGTTAGCCAGGGGATCGAGCAGTACTTC

size: once
D: NA
V: TRBV19
J: TRBJ1-3
CDR3: CASSLYRQASSGNTIYF
DNA: TGTGCCAGTAGTCTCTATCGACAGGCGAGCTCTGGAAACACCATATATTTT

size: NA
D: TRBD1
V: TRBV4-3
J: TRBJ1-1
CDR3: CASRQGRMRTEAFF
DNA: TGCGCCAGCCGACAGGGGAGAATGAGAACTGAAGCTTTCTTT

size: once
D: TRBD1
V: TRBV30
J: TRBJ2-7
CDR3: CAWSAGTVSYEQYF
DNA: TGTGCCTGGAGTGCCGGGACAGTCTCCTACGAGCAGTACTTC

size: NA
D: TRBD1
V: TRBV7-2
J: TRBJ1-2
CDR3: CASSPGQGAGYTF
DNA: TGTGCCAGCAGCCCAGGACAGGGGGCTGGCTACACCTTC

size: NA
D: NA
V: TRBV6-5
J: TRBJ1-2
CDR3: CASSSPGTSNYGYTF
DNA: TGTGCCAGCAGTTCGCCGGGAACTTCTAACTATGGCTACACCTTC

size: NA
D: TRBD2
V: TRBV7-9
J: TRBJ2-5
CDR3: CASSSGLAGYQETQYF
DNA: TGTGCCAGCAGCTCCGGACTAGCGGGGTACCAAGAGACCCAGTACTTC

size: NA
D: NA
V: TRBV18
J: TRBJ2-5
CDR3: CASSPQETQYF
DNA: TGTGCCAGCTCCCCTCAAGAGACCCAGTACTTC

size: NA
D: TRBD1
V: TRBV18
J: TRBJ1-1
CDR3: CASSPTGSGTEAFF
DNA: TGTGCCAGCTCACCGACAGGGAGCGGAACTGAAGCTTTCTTT

size: NA
D: TRBD1
V: TRBV5-6
J: TRBJ2-4
CDR3: CASSLAGTGIQYF
DNA: TGTGCCAGCAGCTTGGCCGGGACAGGCATTCAGTACTTC

size: NA
D: NA
V: TRBV4-3
J: TRBJ2-5
CDR3: CASSQVSRGETQYF
DNA: TGCGCCAGCAGCCAAGTCAGCAGGGGTGAGACCCAGTACTTC

size: NA
D: NA
V: TRBV4-3
J: TRBJ1-2
CDR3: CASSRQAGEINYGYTF
DNA: TGCGCCAGCAGCCGGCAGGCGGGGGAGATTAACTATGGCTACACCTTC

size: NA
D: NA
V: TRBV5-5
J: TRBJ1-2
CDR3: CASAQGRSSYGYTF
DNA: TGTGCCAGCGCTCAGGGCAGAAGCTCCTATGGCTACACCTTC

size: NA
D: NA
V: TRBV7-7
J: TRBJ1-2
CDR3: CASSNRIIYKDRKLYGYTF
DNA: TGTGCCAGCAGCAATAGGATCATCTACAAAGACAGGAAACTTTATGGCTACACCTTC

size: NA
D: NA
V: TRBV30
J: TRBJ2-2
CDR3: CAWSVKQGRGKAPGELFF
DNA: TGTGCCTGGAGTGTAAAGCAGGGGCGGGGGAAAGCCCCAGGGGAGCTGTTTTTT

size: once
D: NA
V: TRBV25-1
J: TRBJ1-5
CDR3: CASSESGGNQPQHF
DNA: TGTGCCAGCAGTGAATCGGGAGGGAATCAGCCCCAGCATTTT

size: NA
D: NA
V: TRBV7-6
J: TRBJ2-3
CDR3: CASSPLSSGFTDTQYF
DNA: TGTGCCAGCAGCCCGCTCAGTTCAGGTTTCACAGATACGCAGTATTTT

size: NA
D: TRBD1
V: TRBV19
J: TRBJ1-5
CDR3: CASSLGTGREPQHF
DNA: TGTGCCAGTAGCCTCGGGACAGGGAGGGAGCCCCAGCATTTT

size: once
D: NA
V: TRBV15
J: TRBJ1-4
CDR3: CATSPGGTNEKLFF
DNA: TGTGCCACCAGCCCCGGGGGTACTAATGAAAAACTGTTTTTT

size: NA
D: TRBD1
V: TRBV27
J: TRBJ1-1
CDR3: CASSPWDRLPLVTEAFF
DNA: TGTGCCAGCAGTCCGTGGGACAGACTTCCTTTGGTCACTGAAGCTTTCTTT

size: NA
D: TRBD1
V: TRBV18
J: TRBJ1-1
CDR3: CASSPAHTRQGNTEAFF
DNA: TGTGCCAGCTCACCAGCCCATACGCGACAGGGTAACACTGAAGCTTTCTTT

size: NA
D: NA
V: TRBV6-4
J: TRBJ1-1
CDR3: CASSDPRQSMPFF
DNA: TGTGCCAGCAGTGACCCTCGACAGTCAATGCCTTTCTTT

size: NA
D: NA
V: TRBV19
J: TRBJ2-2
CDR3: CASSIPRGRNGELFF
DNA: TGTGCCAGTAGTATCCCCAGGGGGAGGAACGGGGAGCTGTTTTTT

size: once
D: NA
V: TRBV23-1
J: TRBJ2-3
CDR3: CASSQSHRVNLTDTQYF
DNA: TGCGCCAGCAGTCAATCGCACAGGGTGAACCTCACAGATACGCAGTATTTT

size: NA
D: NA
V: TRBV12-5
J: TRBJ2-5
CDR3: CASQGQGETQYF
DNA: TGTGCTAGCCAGGGGCAAGGGGAGACCCAGTACTTC

size: NA
D: TRBD2
V: TRBV9
J: TRBJ2-1
CDR3: CASSKRLAGAYNEQFF
DNA: TGTGCCAGCAGCAAACGACTAGCGGGCGCATACAATGAGCAGTTCTTC

size: NA
D: TRBD2
V: TRBV6-5
J: TRBJ2-3
CDR3: CASRRGTRGGDTQYF
DNA: TGTGCCAGCAGAAGGGGGACTAGAGGCGGGGATACGCAGTATTTT

size: NA
D: TRBD1
V: TRBV7-6
J: TRBJ1-1
CDR3: CASSGRQGLTEAFF
DNA: TGTGCCAGCAGCGGGCGACAGGGGCTCACTGAAGCTTTCTTT

size: NA
D: TRBD2
V: TRBV11-2
J: TRBJ2-4
CDR3: CASSSLAGAKNIQYF
DNA: TGTGCCAGCAGCTCGCTAGCGGGGGCCAAAAACATTCAGTACTTC

size: NA
D: TRBD1
V: TRBV6-6
J: TRBJ1-1
CDR3: CASSSTDRQVNTEAFF
DNA: TGTGCCAGCAGTTCGACGGACAGGCAAGTGAACACTGAAGCTTTCTTT

size: NA
D: NA
V: TRBV5-1
J: TRBJ2-6
CDR3: CASSLTPFSSGANVLTF
DNA: TGCGCCAGCAGCTTGACACCGTTTTCCTCTGGGGCCAACGTCCTGACTTTC

size: NA
D: TRBD1
V: TRBV5-4
J: TRBJ1-1
CDR3: CASSRDRAFSTEAFF
DNA: TGTGCCAGCAGCCGGGACAGGGCGTTCAGCACTGAAGCTTTCTTT

size: once
D: NA
V: TRBV29-1
J: TRBJ2-2
CDR3: CSVHEVFTGELFF
DNA: TGCAGCGTACATGAGGTTTTCACCGGGGAGCTGTTTTTT

size: NA
D: NA
V: TRBV11-3
J: TRBJ2-5
CDR3: CASSLGSGKTQYF
DNA: TGTGCCAGCAGCTTAGGGTCCGGGAAGACCCAGTACTTC

size: NA
D: TRBD1
V: TRBV7-9
J: TRBJ2-7
CDR3: CASRAQGATYEQYF
DNA: TGTGCCAGCAGAGCACAGGGGGCTACCTACGAGCAGTACTTC

size: NA
D: TRBD1
V: TRBV4-1
J: TRBJ2-7
CDR3: CASSRGQGAREQYF
DNA: TGCGCCAGCAGCCGCGGACAGGGGGCGCGGGAGCAGTACTTC

size: NA
D: NA
V: TRBV4-1
J: TRBJ1-6
CDR3: CASSQDLAGDSPLHF
DNA: TGCGCCAGCAGCCAAGATCTCGCAGGGGACTCACCCCTCCACTTT

size: NA
D: TRBD1
V: TRBV9
J: TRBJ1-1
CDR3: CASSSRTGNTEAFF
DNA: TGTGCCAGCAGCTCGAGGACAGGGAACACTGAAGCTTTCTTT

size: once
D: NA
V: TRBV6-1
J: TRBJ1-2
CDR3: CASSETGPNYGYTF
DNA: TGTGCCAGCAGTGAAACAGGGCCCAACTATGGCTACACCTTC

size: NA
D: TRBD1
V: TRBV7-2
J: TRBJ2-7
CDR3: CASSSNRGYEQYF
DNA: TGTGCCAGCAGCTCCAACAGGGGGTACGAGCAGTACTTC

size: NA
D: TRBD2
V: TRBV18
J: TRBJ2-1
CDR3: CASSPLAGAPNEQFF
DNA: TGTGCCAGCTCACCACTAGCGGGGGCCCCGAATGAGCAGTTCTTC

size: NA
D: TRBD1
V: TRBV7-2
J: TRBJ2-5
CDR3: CASSLLGTGQTQYF
DNA: TGTGCCAGCAGCTTATTAGGGACAGGCCAGACCCAGTACTTC